These 21 T cell receptor beta chains came from one sample sequenced in a study of technical replicates of blood from several donors. TCRdb keeps only in-frame clones here, not all; method: immunoSEQ multiplex PCR. This table has more than 70,000 clones, around nine tenths appearing once. Sample: T cells isolated from PBMCs. The receptors were sampled from a human donor in good health.

The chain carries TRBV5-1 and TRBJ2-2, with 12 bases aligning to TRBD2. Germline V lookup: CDR1 SGHRS, CDR2 YFSETQ. J was trimmed by 3 bases and V by 0 bases; bases with no gene match: 6. CDR3 size: 18 residues. CDR3 DNA: TGCGCCAGCAGCTTGGAGGCTAGCGGGGGGGCCGACACCGGGGAGCTGTTTTTT. Translation gives CASSLEASGGADTGELFF. The full variable domain, completed using reference TRBV5-1 and TRBJ2-2, is KAGVTQTPRYLIKTRGQQVTLSCSPISGHRSVSWYQQTPGQGLQFLFEYFSETQRNKGNFPGRFSGRQFSNSRSEMNVSTLELGDSALYLCASSLEASGGADTGELFFGEGSRLTVL.

The chain combines TRBV27 with TRBJ2-7; TRBD2 matches at 10 bases. CDR3 length equals 15 residues. Looked up from germline, CDR1 is MNHEY and CDR2 is SMNVEV (reference sequence). The V segment lost 5 bases and the J segment 2 bases; nucleotides outside the gene matches: 6. The CDR3 region has the DNA TGTGCCAGCAGTGCTGGTACTAGCGGGACCTACGAGCAGTACTTC. This sequence encodes CASSAGTSGTYEQYF.

This rearrangement joins TRBV12-5 to TRBJ1-1; D gene uncertain. The germline CDR1 and CDR2 sequences are LGHNT and FRNRAP. V gave up 1 base and J gave up 6 bases, with 15 bases separating them. This CDR3 spans 15 amino acids. The CDR3 nucleotides read TGTGCTAGTGGTTTGGGTCTCAGAAGGGAGGCTGAAGCTTTCTTT. Encoded protein: CASGLGLRREAEAFF.

The rearrangement links TRBV7-2 to TRBJ1-5; no reliable D call. The CDR3 loop spans 12 amino acids. V dropped 3 bases and J dropped 6 bases, with 6 bases sitting between them. Germline CDR1 SGHTA, CDR2 FQGNSA. CDR3: CASSFGAQPQHF. DNA of the CDR3: TGTGCCAGCAGCTTTGGAGCTCAGCCCCAGCATTTT.

The rearrangement joins TRBV11-1 to TRBJ2-1; TRBD1 is a possible D gene (8 bases). The V and J ends lost 8 bases and 4 bases respectively, with 21 bases between them. Germline assignment: CDR1 SGHAT and CDR2 FQDESV (reference sequence). The CDR3 consists of 16 residues. The CDR3 coding sequence is TGTGCCAGCCCCCCCAGGGGGCCCGGGGGGTACAATGAGCAGTTCTTC. It specifies CASPPRGPGGYNEQFF.

This clone was seen once. The gene calls are TRBV5-4 and TRBJ1-2; 8 bases are shared with TRBD1. Germline CDR1 SGHNT, CDR2 YYREEE (reference sequence). The V and J ends lost 0 bases and 4 bases, in that order; junction bases with no gene match: 5. The CDR3 has 15 amino acids. CDR3 region: CASSLERQGSYGYTF. The CDR3 DNA reads TGTGCCAGCAGCTTGGAGCGACAGGGGAGCTATGGCTACACCTTC.

The chain recombines TRBV6-5 with TRBJ2-3; TRBD2 might be the D (5 bases). Deletions cut 6 bases from V and 6 bases from J, with 13 bases between. Germline V gives CDR1 MNHEY, CDR2 SVGAGI. The CDR3 is 13 amino acids. CDR3 nucleotides: TGTGCCAGCAGCCCCGCGGGCGTGGATACGCAGTATTTT. This codes for CASSPAGVDTQYF.

The J gene is TRBJ2-3, the V gene TRBV6-6; 11 nucleotides align to TRBD1. With V trimmed by 5 bases and J by 14 bases, 3 bases remained unmatched. This CDR3 comprises 11 residues. Germline values: CDR1 MNHNY, CDR2 SVGAGI (reference sequence). The CDR3 is CASSMDRGRYF. The CDR3 bases are TGTGCCAGCAGTATGGACAGGGGGCGGTATTTT.

This clone was detected a few times. In DNA, the CDR3 is TGTGCCAGTACCGACAAGCGGATCGAGCGGGGGGGAGCTTTCTTT. It codes for CASTDKRIERGGAFF. J is TRBJ1-1 and V is TRBV19, with D possibly matching TRBD1 (5 bases). CDR1 LNHDA and CDR2 SQIVND come from the germline V gene (reference sequence). The CDR3 runs to 15 residues. V was clipped by 7 bases and J by 10 bases, with 25 bases between them.

J is TRBJ2-3 and V is TRBV10-1; D possibly corresponds to TRBD2 (6 bases). With 5 bases removed from V and 2 bases from J, the gap between germline ends came to 11 bases. Germline lookup yields CDR1 WNHNN and CDR2 SYGVQD (reference sequence). This CDR3 comprises 14 residues. The CDR3 reads CASSRDFNTDTQYF. In DNA, the CDR3 is TGCGCCAGCAGTCGGGACTTCAACACAGATACGCAGTATTTT.

The chain couples TRBV28 to TRBJ2-2; D is ambiguous. This CDR3 is built from 16 residues. Germline V gene lookup returns CDR1 MDHEN and CDR2 SYDVKM. V dropped 4 bases and J dropped 2 bases, with 14 bases sitting between them. The CDR3 DNA follows: TGTGCCAGCAGTTATCGACTGGTAGCAAACACCGGGGAGCTGTTTTTT. Amino acids: CASSYRLVANTGELFF.

This clone was detected once. DNA of the CDR3: TGCGCCAGCAGCCAAGATTGGCTCGACAGGAGCTCCTACAATGAGCAGTTCTTC. Translation: CASSQDWLDRSSYNEQFF. V and J are TRBV4-1 and TRBJ2-1; a possible D gene is TRBD1 (6 bases). The V end was cut by 0 bases, the J end by 0 bases, with 15 bases between. CDR1 is MGHRA, CDR2 YSYEKL, per germline. This CDR3 contains 18 residues.

The sample holds one count of this clone. V and J are TRBV2 and TRBJ2-2, with D possibly being TRBD1 (6 bases). Trimming left V 2 bases short and J 1 base short, with 11 bases between. The CDR3 is 16 residues long. Germline V gives CDR1 SNHLY, CDR2 FYNNEI. CDR3 amino acids: CASSEFGGLNTGELFF. The CDR3 region has the DNA TGTGCCAGCAGTGAATTTGGGGGCTTGAACACCGGGGAGCTGTTTTTT.

The chain recombines TRBV4-1 with TRBJ1-5; 8 bases fit TRBD1. Germline trimming cut 4 bases from V and 6 bases from J; bases unmatched to any gene: 2. CDR3 size: 13 residues. From germline, CDR1 is MGHRA and CDR2 YSYEKL. This CDR3 reads CASSRGTGQPQHF. The CDR3 DNA reads as TGCGCCAGCAGCCGGGGGACAGGTCAGCCCCAGCATTTT.

The chain joins TRBV5-5 to TRBJ1-2; D ambiguous. This CDR3 is built from 14 residues. The germline CDR1 and CDR2 sequences are SGHKS and YYEKEE (reference sequence). Trimming took 4 bases from V and 0 from J, leaving 10 bases between them. The CDR3 region has the DNA TGTGCCAGCAGCCCCATCATAGCTAACTATGGCTACACCTTC. Translated, it gives CASSPIIANYGYTF.

The chain has TRBV11-3 and TRBJ2-5; the match to TRBD2 covers 13 bases. Losses at the gene ends were 5 bases for V and 2 bases for J; bases not matched to a gene: 5. Per the germline V gene, CDR1 is SGHNT and CDR2 is YENEEA. CDR3 length equals 16 residues. In nucleotides, the CDR3 is TGTGCCAGCAGCCAAGGACTAGCGGGAGCACAAGAGACCCAGTACTTC. This encodes CASSQGLAGAQETQYF.

The chain links TRBV4-1 to TRBJ2-5; D not certain. The V and J ends lost 4 bases and 5 bases respectively, with 14 bases between them. This CDR3 contains 14 residues. From germline, CDR1 is MGHRA and CDR2 YSYEKL. The CDR3 is CASSPETPLETQYF. In nucleotides, the CDR3 is TGCGCCAGCAGCCCAGAGACACCGCTTGAGACCCAGTACTTC.

The count of this clone is one. The genes are TRBV11-3 and TRBJ2-5, with 10 bases matching TRBD2. The CDR3 consists of 19 residues. J lost 1 base, V lost 1 base, and 12 bases had no gene match. CDR1 is SGHNT and CDR2 is YENEEA in the germline V gene. The DNA for the CDR3 is TGTGCCAGCAGCTTAGTTGCCGGACTAGCGGTTCTCGGCCAAGAGACCCAGTACTTC. This encodes CASSLVAGLAVLGQETQYF. Looking up the rest from reference TRBV11-3 and TRBJ2-5 gives the full variable domain: EAGVVQSPRYKIIEKKQPVAFWCNPISGHNTLYWYLQNLGQGPELLIRYENEEAVDDSQLPKDRFSAERLKGVDSTLKIQPAELGDSAVYLCASSLVAGLAVLGQETQYFGPGTRLLVL.

This chain links TRBV4-1 with TRBJ1-2; a weak D match, TRBD1 (6 bases). The CDR3 consists of 19 residues. Trimming removed 2 bases at V and 7 bases at J, with 29 bases between. From germline, CDR1 is MGHRA and CDR2 YSYEKL. CDR3 sequence reads: CASSQLMAVLIQGRGGYTF. The CDR3 coding sequence is TGCGCCAGCAGCCAACTCATGGCGGTTTTAATCCAGGGGAGAGGTGGCTACACCTTC.

A single count supports this clone. The CDR3 DNA is TGCGCCAGCAGCCTCAGACCGGGACACCAAGAAGCTTTCTTT. This sequence encodes CASSLRPGHQEAFF. The chain uses TRBV4-1 and TRBJ1-1, with D maybe TRBD1 (6 bases). The CDR3 totals 14 residues. The germline CDR1 and CDR2 sequences are MGHRA and YSYEKL. Trimming took 4 bases from V and 8 from J, leaving 17 bases between them.

V usage is TRBV7-2 and J usage is TRBJ2-3, with TRBD2 identical over 7 bases. The CDR3 is 16 residues long. Trimming took 7 bases from V and 5 from J; bases not matched to a gene: 15. Germline V CDR1 and CDR2: SGHTA, FQGNSA. CDR3 nucleotides: TGTGCCAGCAACGATAGAGCGGGGCCGATGGGAGATACGCAGTATTTT. This encodes CASNDRAGPMGDTQYF.